This is a list of T cell receptor beta chains from one sample in a study of blood T cell repertoires in COVID-19. Here immunoSEQ multiplex PCR was the method, and the copy in TCRdb shows in-frame clones only, minus some. The sample carries around 60,000 clones, roughly 77% recorded once. The specimen sequenced was peripheral blood. Receptors originate from an elderly man with acute or convalescent COVID-19. Each CDR3 is given with its conserved first and last residue. The order of the fields is CDR3 protein, CDR3 DNA, D gene, clone size, V gene, J gene. The D gene is left open where the match is weak. Some rows mark clone size as missing; the rest say once, few, many or name a class of expanded clone.

CASSGQANTGELFF	TGTGCCAGCAGTGGGCAGGCCAACACCGGGGAGCTGTTTTTT	NA	NA	TRBV2	TRBJ2-2
CATSEPDRGKDYGYTF	TGTGCCACCAGTGAACCGGACAGGGGAAAGGACTATGGCTACACCTTC	TRBD1	NA	TRBV24-1	TRBJ1-2
CASSQDWQTQETQYF	TGTGCCAGCAGCCAAGATTGGCAAACACAAGAGACCCAGTACTTC	NA	NA	TRBV3-1/TRBV3-2	TRBJ2-5
CASSPWFSGNTDTQYF	TGTGCCAGCAGCCCCTGGTTTAGCGGGAACACAGATACGCAGTATTTT	TRBD2	NA	TRBV11-1	TRBJ2-3
CASSLISGYNEQFF	TGTGCCAGCAGCTTGATTAGCGGGTACAATGAGCAGTTCTTC	TRBD2	once	TRBV5-8	TRBJ2-1
CASSLTRSYEQYF	TGTGCCAGCAGCTTAACTCGCTCCTACGAGCAGTACTTC	NA	NA	TRBV12-3/TRBV12-4	TRBJ2-7
CASSLGTGPQETQYF	TGTGCCAGCAGCTTAGGGACAGGGCCACAAGAGACCCAGTACTTC	TRBD1	NA	TRBV7-6	TRBJ2-5
CASSYIGVEAFF	TGTGCCAGCAGTTATATCGGGGTTGAAGCTTTCTTT	NA	NA	TRBV6-6	TRBJ1-1
CASSAGTGWGGNQPQHF	TGTGCCAGCAGCGCCGGGACAGGGTGGGGTGGCAATCAGCCCCAGCATTTT	TRBD1	NA	TRBV9	TRBJ1-5
CASSLDHSLGTEAFF	TGTGCCAGCAGCTTAGATCACAGTCTCGGCACTGAAGCTTTCTTT	NA	NA	TRBV11-2	TRBJ1-1
CATSRDRGAEKLFF	TGTGCCACCAGCAGAGATCGGGGAGCAGAAAAACTGTTTTTT	NA	NA	TRBV15	TRBJ1-4
CASSYDINQPQHF	TGTGCCAGCAGTTACGACATAAATCAGCCCCAGCATTTT	NA	few	TRBV6-2/TRBV6-3	TRBJ1-5
CASDSWDTNYNEQFF	TGTGCCAGCGACTCATGGGACACAAACTACAATGAGCAGTTCTTC	NA	NA	TRBV7-9	TRBJ2-1
CASSLYGQGIQYF	TGTGCCAGCAGCTTATATGGACAGGGAATCCAGTACTTC	TRBD1	NA	TRBV11-2	TRBJ2-5
CASSTRQGKISGTNSPLHF	TGTGCCAGTAGTACCCGACAGGGGAAGATTTCCGGTACCAATTCACCCCTCCACTTT	TRBD1	NA	TRBV19	TRBJ1-6
CASSQVITRFQETQYF	TGTGCCAGCAGCCAAGTAATAACTAGATTCCAAGAGACCCAGTACTTC	NA	NA	TRBV14	TRBJ2-5
CARTGIVQPQHF	TGTGCCAGGACAGGGATCGTTCAGCCCCAGCATTTT	TRBD1	NA	TRBV6-6	TRBJ1-5
CASSPGGRGRTDTQYF	TGTGCCAGCTCACCAGGGGGCCGGGGTCGGACAGATACGCAGTATTTT	NA	NA	TRBV18	TRBJ2-3
CASSPRVKVNTEAFF	TGTGCCAGTAGTCCCCGGGTCAAAGTGAACACTGAAGCTTTCTTT	NA	NA	TRBV19	TRBJ1-1
CASNRLGGGDTEAFF	TGTGCCAGTAACCGACTAGGGGGGGGAGACACTGAAGCTTTCTTT	NA	few	TRBV19	TRBJ1-1
CAISDREGSPLHF	TGTGCCATCAGTGACAGGGAAGGATCACCCCTCCACTTT	NA	NA	TRBV10-3	TRBJ1-6
CASSGGGGFGYTF	TGTGCCAGCAGCGGCGGCGGCGGTTTTGGCTACACCTTC	NA	NA	TRBV6-5	TRBJ1-2
CASKGLRGSPPYEQYF	TGCGCCAGCAAAGGGCTGCGGGGGTCCCCTCCCTACGAGCAGTACTTC	TRBD2	NA	TRBV10-1	TRBJ2-7
CAWSVPSGGLNEKLFF	TGTGCCTGGAGTGTCCCCTCAGGGGGGTTAAATGAAAAACTGTTTTTT	TRBD1	once	TRBV30	TRBJ1-4
CASSQPVGAANTEAFF	TGTGCCAGCAGCCAACCGGTTGGGGCCGCGAACACTGAAGCTTTCTTT	NA	NA	TRBV7-9	TRBJ1-1
CASSYPGGATKQFF	TGTGCCAGCAGTTACCCCGGCGGGGCTACGAAGCAGTTCTTC	NA	NA	TRBV6-5	TRBJ2-1
CASRTGQGAWRGSTDTQYF	TGTGCCAGCAGAACCGGACAGGGGGCTTGGCGGGGGAGCACAGATACGCAGTATTTT	TRBD1	NA	TRBV5-5	TRBJ2-3
CSASLTGGASSTDTQYF	TGCAGTGCTAGTCTGACGGGGGGGGCTTCCAGCACAGATACGCAGTATTTT	TRBD2	NA	TRBV20-1	TRBJ2-3
CASSRARVQENIQYF	TGTGCCAGCAGCCGAGCCAGGGTACAGGAAAACATTCAGTACTTC	NA	NA	TRBV7-9	TRBJ2-4
CASSLTFSTDTQYF	TGTGCCAGCAGCTTAACTTTTAGCACAGATACGCAGTATTTT	NA	NA	TRBV7-9	TRBJ2-3
CSVEVWDTPYGYTF	TGCAGCGTTGAAGTGTGGGACACGCCTTATGGCTACACCTTC	NA	many	TRBV29-1	TRBJ1-2
CATSESHSTDTQYF	TGTGCCACCAGTGAGAGTCATAGCACAGATACGCAGTATTTT	NA	NA	TRBV24-1	TRBJ2-3
CASSQVRGTGELFF	TGCGCCAGCAGCCAAGTCCGGGGAACCGGGGAGCTGTTTTTT	NA	NA	TRBV4-1	TRBJ2-2
CASSLEGTGGAKQYF	TGTGCCAGCAGCTTGGAAGGGACAGGGGGCGCCAAGCAGTACTTC	TRBD1	once	TRBV5-4	TRBJ2-7
CASSEWGVGNTEAFF	TGTGCCAGCAGTGAATGGGGGGTGGGGAACACTGAAGCTTTCTTT	NA	NA	TRBV25-1	TRBJ1-1
CASSYLRRGATNEKLFF	TGTGCCAGCAGTTACTTACGACGGGGAGCAACTAATGAAAAACTGTTTTTT	NA	NA	TRBV6-2/TRBV6-3	TRBJ1-4
CASSFDPAAGGEDEQYF	TGTGCCAGCAGCTTCGATCCAGCAGCGGGGGGTGAGGACGAGCAGTACTTC	TRBD2	NA	TRBV7-2	TRBJ2-7
CASSSTGGNQPQHF	TGTGCCAGCAGCTCAACAGGGGGCAATCAGCCCCAGCATTTT	TRBD1	NA	TRBV27	TRBJ1-5
CASRNRGGGNTIYF	TGTGCCAGCAGAAACAGGGGAGGTGGAAACACCATATATTTT	TRBD1	NA	TRBV6-5	TRBJ1-3
CASSTRQGSEAFF	TGTGCCAGCAGCACGAGACAGGGTTCTGAGGCTTTCTTT	TRBD1	NA	TRBV11-2	TRBJ1-1
CASSWVPAGANSYEQYF	TGTGCCAGCAGCTGGGTTCCAGCGGGGGCCAACTCCTACGAGCAGTACTTC	TRBD2	NA	TRBV5-4	TRBJ2-7
CASSFRGRTNEKLFF	TGTGCCAGCAGCTTCCGGGGGAGGACTAATGAAAAACTGTTTTTT	NA	NA	TRBV7-2	TRBJ1-4
CAISDRGGNQPQHF	TGTGCCATCAGTGATAGGGGTGGCAATCAGCCCCAGCATTTT	NA	NA	TRBV10-3	TRBJ1-5
CASARLGGGNTQYF	TGTGCCAGCGCCCGGCTCGGGGGGGGAAATACGCAGTATTTT	TRBD2	NA	TRBV6-5	TRBJ2-3
CASGNRGSYGYTF	TGTGCCAGCGGGAACAGGGGCTCCTATGGCTACACCTTC	TRBD1	NA	TRBV2	TRBJ1-2
CASSLGQDNTGELFF	TGTGCCAGCAGCTTGGGACAGGATAACACCGGGGAGCTGTTTTTT	NA	once	TRBV5-4	TRBJ2-2
CAWRGKAGVGGYTF	TGTGCCTGGAGGGGAAAAGCAGGGGTTGGGGGCTACACCTTC	NA	NA	TRBV30	TRBJ1-2
CASSSWGDYGYTF	TGTGCCAGCAGCTCCTGGGGCGACTATGGCTACACCTTC	NA	NA	TRBV11-3	TRBJ1-2
CASSLEGLPTGELFF	TGCGCCAGCAGCTTGGAGGGACTACCCACCGGGGAGCTGTTTTTT	TRBD2	NA	TRBV5-1	TRBJ2-2
CASSLSSTSTDTQYF	TGTGCCAGCAGCTTATCCTCCACTAGCACAGATACGCAGTATTTT	NA	NA	TRBV7-2	TRBJ2-3
CASKPSHPRNGEQFF	TGTGCCAGCAAGCCTAGCCACCCAAGAAATGGTGAGCAGTTCTTC	NA	NA	TRBV6-5	TRBJ2-1
CASSPPSMNTEAFF	TGTGCCAGCTCACCACCATCTATGAACACTGAAGCTTTCTTT	NA	NA	TRBV18	TRBJ1-1
CASSQERPRGESAFF	TGTGCCAGCAGCCAAGAACGTCCCCGGGGGGAGTCAGCTTTTTTT	NA	NA	TRBV3-1/TRBV3-2	TRBJ1-1
CASRSTGTGGEKLFF	TGTGCCAGCAGGTCAACCGGGACAGGTGGGGAAAAACTGTTTTTT	TRBD1	NA	TRBV6-5	TRBJ1-4